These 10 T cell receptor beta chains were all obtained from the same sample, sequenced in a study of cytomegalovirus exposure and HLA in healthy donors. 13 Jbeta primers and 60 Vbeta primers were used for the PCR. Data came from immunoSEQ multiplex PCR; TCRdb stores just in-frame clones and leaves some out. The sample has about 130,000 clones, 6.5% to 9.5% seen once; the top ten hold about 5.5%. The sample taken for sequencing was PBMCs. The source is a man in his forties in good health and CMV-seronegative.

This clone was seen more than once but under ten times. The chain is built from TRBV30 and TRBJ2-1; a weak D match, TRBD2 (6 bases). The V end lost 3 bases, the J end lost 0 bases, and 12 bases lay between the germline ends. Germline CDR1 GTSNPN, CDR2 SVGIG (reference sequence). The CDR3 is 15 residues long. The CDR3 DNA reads TGTGCCTGGAGCGGACTACAAAGCTCCTACAATGAGCAGTTCTTC. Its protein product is CAWSGLQSSYNEQFF. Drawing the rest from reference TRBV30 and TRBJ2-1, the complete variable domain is SQTIHQWPATLVQPVGSPLSLECTVEGTSNPNLYWYRQAAGRGLQLLFYSVGIGQISSEVPQNLSASRPQDRQFILSSKKLLLSDSGFYLCAWSGLQSSYNEQFFGPGTRLTVL.

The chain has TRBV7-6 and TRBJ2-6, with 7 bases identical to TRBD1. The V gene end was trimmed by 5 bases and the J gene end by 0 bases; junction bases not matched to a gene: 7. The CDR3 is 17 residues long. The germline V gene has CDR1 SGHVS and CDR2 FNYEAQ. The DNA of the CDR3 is TGTGCCAGCAGCCCCCGGACAGGCCCCTCTGGGGCCAACGTCCTGACTTTC. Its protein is CASSPRTGPSGANVLTF. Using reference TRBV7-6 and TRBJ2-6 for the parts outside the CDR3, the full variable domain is GAGVSQSPRYKVTKRGQDVALRCDPISGHVSLYWYRQALGQGPEFLTYFNYEAQQDKSGLPNDRFSAERPEGSISTLTIQRTEQRDSAMYRCASSPRTGPSGANVLTFGAGSRLTVL.

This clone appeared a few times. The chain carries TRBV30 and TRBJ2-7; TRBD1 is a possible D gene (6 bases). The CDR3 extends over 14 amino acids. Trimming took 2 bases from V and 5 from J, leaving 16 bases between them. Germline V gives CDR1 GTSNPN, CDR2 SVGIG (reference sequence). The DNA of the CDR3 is TGTGCCTGGAGTCCGAGACAGGTCGCCCACGAGCAGTACTTC. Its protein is CAWSPRQVAHEQYF.

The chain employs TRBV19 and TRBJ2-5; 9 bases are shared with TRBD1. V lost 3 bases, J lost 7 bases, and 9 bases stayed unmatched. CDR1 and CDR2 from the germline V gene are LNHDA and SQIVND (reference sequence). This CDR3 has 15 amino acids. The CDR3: CASSMGGGTGRTQYF. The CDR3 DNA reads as TGTGCCAGTAGTATGGGGGGCGGGACAGGGAGGACCCAGTACTTC.

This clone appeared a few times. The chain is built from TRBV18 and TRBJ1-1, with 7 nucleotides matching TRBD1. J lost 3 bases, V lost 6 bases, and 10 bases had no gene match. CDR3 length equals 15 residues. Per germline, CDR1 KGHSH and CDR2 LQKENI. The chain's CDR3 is CASSPMTGRDTEAFF. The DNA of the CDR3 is TGTGCCAGCTCCCCTATGACAGGGCGGGACACTGAAGCTTTCTTT.

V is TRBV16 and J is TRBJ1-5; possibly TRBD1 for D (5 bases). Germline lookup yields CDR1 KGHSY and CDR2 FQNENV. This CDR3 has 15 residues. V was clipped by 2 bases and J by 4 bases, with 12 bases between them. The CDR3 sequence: CASSQGAPSNQPQHF. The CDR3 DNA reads TGTGCCAGCAGCCAAGGGGCCCCAAGTAATCAGCCCCAGCATTTT.

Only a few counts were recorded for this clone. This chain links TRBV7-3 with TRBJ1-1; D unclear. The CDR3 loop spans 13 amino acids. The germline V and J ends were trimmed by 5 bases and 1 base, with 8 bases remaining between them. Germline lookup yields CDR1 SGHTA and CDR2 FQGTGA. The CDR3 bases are TGTGCCAGCAGCCAAGACTCGAACACTGAAGCTTTCTTT. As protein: CASSQDSNTEAFF. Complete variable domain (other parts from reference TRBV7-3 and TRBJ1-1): GAGVSQTPSNKVTEKGKYVELRCDPISGHTALYWYRQSLGQGPEFLIYFQGTGAADDSGLPNDRFFAVRPEGSVSTLKIQRTERGDSAVYLCASSQDSNTEAFFGQGTRLTVV.

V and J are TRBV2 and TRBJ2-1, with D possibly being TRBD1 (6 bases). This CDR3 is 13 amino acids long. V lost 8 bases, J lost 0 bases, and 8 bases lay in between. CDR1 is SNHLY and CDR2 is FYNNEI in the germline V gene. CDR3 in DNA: TGTGCCAGCGGGGACAACTCCTACAATGAGCAGTTCTTC. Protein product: CASGDNSYNEQFF.

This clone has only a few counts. The CDR3 here is CASSLRRGEKLFF. CDR3 coding DNA: TGTGCCAGCAGTTTAAGGAGGGGAGAAAAACTGTTTTTT. The chain links TRBV27 to TRBJ1-4, with a weak D call TRBD1 (5 bases). The CDR3 covers 13 residues. V lost 2 bases to trimming and J lost 8 bases, with 9 bases between them. The V gene's germline CDR1 is MNHEY and CDR2 SMNVEV (reference sequence).

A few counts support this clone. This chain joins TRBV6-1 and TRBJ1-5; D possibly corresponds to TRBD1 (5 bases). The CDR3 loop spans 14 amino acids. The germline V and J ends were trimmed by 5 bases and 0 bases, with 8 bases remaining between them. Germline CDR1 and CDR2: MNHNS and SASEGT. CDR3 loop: CASSQRGSNQPQHF. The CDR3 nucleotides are TGTGCCAGCAGTCAAAGGGGTAGCAATCAGCCCCAGCATTTT.